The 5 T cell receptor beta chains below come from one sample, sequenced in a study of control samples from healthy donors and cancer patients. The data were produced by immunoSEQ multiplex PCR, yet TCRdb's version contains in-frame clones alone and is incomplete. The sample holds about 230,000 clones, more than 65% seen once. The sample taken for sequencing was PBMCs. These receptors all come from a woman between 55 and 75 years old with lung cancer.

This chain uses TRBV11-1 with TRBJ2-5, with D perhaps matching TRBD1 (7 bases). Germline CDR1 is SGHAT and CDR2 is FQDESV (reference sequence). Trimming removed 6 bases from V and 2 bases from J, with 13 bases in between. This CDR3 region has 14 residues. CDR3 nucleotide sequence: TGTGCCAGCAGTTCGACAGGGAGGCAAGAGACCCAGTACTTC. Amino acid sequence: CASSSTGRQETQYF.

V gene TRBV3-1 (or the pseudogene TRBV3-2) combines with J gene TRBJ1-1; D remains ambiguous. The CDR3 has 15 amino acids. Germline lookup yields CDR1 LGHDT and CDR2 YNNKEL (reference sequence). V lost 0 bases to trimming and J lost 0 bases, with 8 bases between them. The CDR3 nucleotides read TGTGCCAGCAGCCAAGATATAGGGCTGAACACTGAAGCTTTCTTT. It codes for CASSQDIGLNTEAFF.

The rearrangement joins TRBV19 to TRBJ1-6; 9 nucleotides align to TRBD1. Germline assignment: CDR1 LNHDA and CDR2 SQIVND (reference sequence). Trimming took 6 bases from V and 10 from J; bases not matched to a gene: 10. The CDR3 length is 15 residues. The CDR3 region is CASSKSTGGRSPLHF. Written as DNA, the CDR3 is TGTGCCAGTAGCAAGTCGACAGGGGGAAGGTCACCCCTCCACTTT. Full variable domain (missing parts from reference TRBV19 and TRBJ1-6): DGGITQSPKYLFRKEGQNVTLSCEQNLNHDAMYWYRQDPGQGLRLIYYSQIVNDFQKGDIAEGYSVSREKKESFPLTVTSAQKNPTAFYLCASSKSTGGRSPLHFGNGTRLTVT.

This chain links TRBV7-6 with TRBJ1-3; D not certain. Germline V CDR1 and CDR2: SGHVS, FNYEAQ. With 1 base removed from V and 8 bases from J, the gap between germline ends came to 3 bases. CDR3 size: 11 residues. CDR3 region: CASSLEDTIYF. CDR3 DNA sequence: TGTGCCAGCAGCTTAGAAGACACCATATATTTT.

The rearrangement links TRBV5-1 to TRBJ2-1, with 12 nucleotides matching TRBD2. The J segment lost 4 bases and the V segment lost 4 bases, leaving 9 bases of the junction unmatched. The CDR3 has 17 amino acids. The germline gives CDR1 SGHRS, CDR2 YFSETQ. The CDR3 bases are TGCGCCAGCAGCACTGGACTAGCGGGGTTACGGTACAATGAGCAGTTCTTC. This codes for CASSTGLAGLRYNEQFF. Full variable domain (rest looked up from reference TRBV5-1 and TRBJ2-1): KAGVTQTPRYLIKTRGQQVTLSCSPISGHRSVSWYQQTPGQGLQFLFEYFSETQRNKGNFPGRFSGRQFSNSRSEMNVSTLELGDSALYLCASSTGLAGLRYNEQFFGPGTRLTVL.